These 3 T cell receptor beta chains were sequenced from one sample in a study of radiotherapy plus CTLA-4 blockade in lung cancer. Profiled with immunoSEQ multiplex PCR; TCRdb holds only in-frame clones, not every one. The table lists roughly 63,000 clones, around 68% of them singletons, with approximately 8.3% in the top ten. The sample was peripheral blood, taken from a patient treated with radiotherapy plus ipilimumab. The receptors stem from a human donor with non-small cell lung cancer whose response to radiotherapy plus ipilimumab could not be evaluated.

The genes are TRBV30 and TRBJ2-7; no definite D call. The V end lost 2 bases, the J end lost 4 bases, and 9 bases lay between the germline ends. This CDR3 is built from 12 residues. Germline V gives CDR1 GTSNPN, CDR2 SVGIG (reference sequence). The CDR3 nucleotides read TGTGCCTGGAGTACCGCGGCGTACGAGCAGTACTTC. This gives the protein CAWSTAAYEQYF.

The chain couples TRBV19 to TRBJ2-7; no reliable D call. The germline V gene encodes CDR1 LNHDA and CDR2 SQIVND (reference sequence). V lost 3 bases to trimming and J lost 1 base, with 7 bases between them. This CDR3 has 13 amino acids. CDR3 bases: TGTGCCAGTAGTATGACAAATTCCTACGAGCAGTACTTC. It specifies CASSMTNSYEQYF.

This clone was counted between two and nine times. V usage is TRBV28 and J usage is TRBJ2-7, with TRBD2 matching over 11 bases. This CDR3 is built from 13 residues. Germline lookup yields CDR1 MDHEN and CDR2 SYDVKM. V lost 8 bases and J lost 4; bases outside the gene matches: 4. CDR3 bases: TGTGCCAGCGAAACTAGCGGGGGATACGAGCAGTACTTC. It encodes CASETSGGYEQYF.